Described below is a single T cell receptor (beta chain) sequence and its context. The antigen is unknown. This entry comes from a study of identical twins. Regarding the study as a whole: Twin pairs had excess sharing that was weaker in beta out-of-frame sequences. Invariant MAIT and iNKT cells could partly confound zero-insertion analyses.

TCRdb used MiXCR to reprocess the 5' RACE reads, holding one entry per CDR3 protein. Here the sample spans about 530,000 distinct CDR3 sequences, about a fifth being singletons. This CDR3 spans 17 amino acids. V was clipped by 3 bases and J by 0 bases, with 16 bases between them. Germline V gene data show CDR1 as SGDLS and CDR2 as YYNGEE. This sample also belongs to another study, concerning yellow fever vaccine responses in identical twins.

The TCR was taken from a woman aged 18-29 years in good health. The J gene is TRBJ2-1, the V gene TRBV9, with a tentative D call TRBD2 (7 bases). The specimen sequenced was CD4+ T cells sorted from blood. This CDR3 is CASSESGRGASYNEQFF. The CDR3 DNA follows: TGTGCCAGCAGCGAATCGGGACGGGGGGCCTCCTACAATGAGCAGTTCTTC.